This T cell receptor beta chain derives from a study of radiotherapy plus CTLA-4 blockade in lung cancer. The study's findings and limits: How blood T cell clones changed early, along with interferon-beta, reportedly forecast response best.

Note on this clone: What it binds is not known.

TCRdb's table, derived via immunoSEQ multiplex PCR, lists solely in-frame clones and lacks some. This table has 12,000 to 15,000 clones, roughly 72% appearing once. J gave up 2 bases and V 3 bases, and 5 bases lay outside the gene matches. The CDR3 extends over 15 amino acids. From germline, CDR1 is LNHDA and CDR2 SQIVND (reference sequence). This TCR was recovered from a human donor with non-small cell lung cancer whose response to radiotherapy plus ipilimumab could not be evaluated. The material sequenced was peripheral blood, taken from a patient treated with radiotherapy plus ipilimumab. V and J are TRBV19 and TRBJ1-2, with 8 bases that match TRBD1. CDR3 residues: CASSIWQGANYGYTF. As DNA, the CDR3 is TGTGCCAGTAGTATCTGGCAGGGGGCCAACTATGGCTACACCTTC.